The 32 T cell receptor beta chains below were found in one sample sequenced in a study of T cells in Graves' hyperthyroidism and ophthalmopathy. Amplification targeted TCR beta CDR3 regions from RNA transcripts. When the TCR CDR3 underwent first-round RT-PCR, the HTBI primer set was used. MiXCR was run by TCRdb on the multiplex PCR reads, yielding one entry per CDR3 protein. The table has hundreds of thousands of distinct CDR3 sequences, roughly 20% seen once. The sample taken for sequencing was blood. The source is a man under 40 with Graves' ophthalmopathy.

This clonotype was recorded a few times. This chain connects TRBV9 to TRBJ2-1; 9 nucleotides match TRBD2. Trimming cost V 0 bases and J 8 bases; bases outside gene matches: 9. This CDR3 comprises 16 residues. Germline assignment: CDR1 SGDLS and CDR2 YYNGEE. The chain's CDR3 is CASSVVGTSSLDEQFF. CDR3 bases: TGTGCCAGCAGCGTAGTTGGGACTAGCAGTCTGGATGAGCAGTTCTTC.

This clonotype has just a few counts. The V gene is TRBV5-1, the J gene TRBJ2-7; D might be TRBD2 (6 bases). There are 15 residues in the CDR3. Germline CDR1 reads SGHRS; CDR2 reads YFSETQ. Trimming cost V 1 base and J 3 bases, with 14 bases left between them. CDR3 bases: TGCGCCAGCAGCTTGCCTAAAGTCGGGAGCTACGAGCAGTACTTC. The encoded protein is CASSLPKVGSYEQYF.

This clonotype has only one observation. J is TRBJ1-1 and V is TRBV18, with a weak D call TRBD1 (6 bases). CDR1 and CDR2 (germline): KGHSH, LQKENI. V dropped 6 bases and J dropped 0 bases, with 14 bases sitting between them. The CDR3 extends over 15 amino acids. CDR3 sequence reads: CASSSMDSMNTEAFF. In nucleotides, the CDR3 is TGTGCCAGCTCCTCCATGGACAGCATGAACACTGAAGCTTTCTTT.

This clonotype was picked up many times. This chain connects TRBV3-1 to TRBJ2-1; 11 bases are a match to TRBD2. The J segment lost 13 bases and the V segment lost 5 bases, leaving 10 bases of the junction unmatched. In germline, CDR1 is LGHDT, CDR2 YNNKEL (reference sequence). This CDR3 region has 14 residues. The CDR3 loop is CASSGTSGSIFQFF. The CDR3 bases are TGTGCCAGCAGCGGAACTAGCGGGAGTATCTTCCAGTTCTTC.

This clonotype was observed a few times. J is TRBJ2-2 and V is TRBV14, with 9 positions matching TRBD2. This CDR3 has 17 amino acids. Germline loops: CDR1 SGHDN, CDR2 FVKESK. V was clipped by 3 bases and J by 6 bases; unmatched bases: 11. The CDR3 region is CASSQTPGLAYSGELFF. CDR3 sequence (DNA): TGTGCCAGCAGCCAGACCCCCGGACTAGCGTATTCCGGGGAGCTGTTTTTT.

In its sample, this clonotype was seen many times. The chain joins TRBV3-1 to TRBJ1-5, with D unresolved. The CDR3 length is 15 residues. Germline V lookup: CDR1 LGHDT, CDR2 YNNKEL (reference sequence). Trimming left V 0 bases short and J 6 bases short, with 12 bases between. CDR3 residues: CASSQDSTTRQPQHF. Written as DNA, the CDR3 is TGTGCCAGCAGCCAAGATTCGACGACCCGTCAGCCCCAGCATTTT.

The rearrangement joins TRBV7-8 to TRBJ2-2; no definite D call. The CDR3 totals 13 residues. V lost 5 bases and J 7 bases, leaving 11 bases between the germline ends. Per germline, CDR1 SGHVS and CDR2 FQNEAQ. CDR3 nucleotide sequence: TGTGCCAGCAGCCAGCCTGGAATCGGGGAGCTGTTTTTT. This encodes CASSQPGIGELFF.

This clonotype occurred a few times. DNA of the CDR3: TGTGCCAGCAGTTTAACTAGGGAGGACTCTGAGGAAAAACTGTTTTTT. As protein: CASSLTREDSEEKLFF. The chain carries TRBV28 and TRBJ1-4, with unresolved D. V lost 2 bases, J lost 8 bases, and 18 bases lay in between. CDR1 is MDHEN and CDR2 is SYDVKM in the germline V gene. The CDR3 is 16 amino acids.

This clonotype appeared once. This rearrangement joins TRBV15 to TRBJ1-4; D is undetermined. V lost 1 base and J 7 bases, leaving 13 bases between the germline ends. Germline lookup yields CDR1 LNHNV and CDR2 YYDKDF (reference sequence). The CDR3 is made up of 15 amino acids. CDR3 amino acids: CATSRVRPGGEKLFF. CDR3 in DNA: TGTGCCACCAGCAGAGTTCGGCCCGGAGGTGAAAAACTGTTTTTT.

This clonotype was seen repeatedly, ten times or more. This chain links TRBV24-1 with TRBJ2-1, with 13 bases aligning to TRBD2. The V segment lost 4 bases and the J segment 6 bases; nucleotides outside the gene matches: 8. Germline loops: CDR1 KGHDR, CDR2 SFDVKD. The CDR3 has 17 residues. The CDR3 DNA sequence: TGTGCCACCAGTGACCTTCGGACTAGCGGGGGTCCCAATGAGCAGTTCTTC. Its translation: CATSDLRTSGGPNEQFF.

There are many counts of this clonotype. This chain uses TRBV12-3 or TRBV12-4 with TRBJ2-5; TRBD2 matches at 7 bases. CDR3 length equals 15 residues. Trimming cost V 5 bases and J 5 bases; bases outside gene matches: 11. CDR3 residues: CASSLSGLVVETQYF. CDR3 nucleotide sequence: TGTGCCAGCAGTCTTAGCGGGTTGGTTGTGGAGACCCAGTACTTC.

The sample holds a few counts of this clonotype. J is TRBJ2-5 and V is TRBV3-1, with D hard to call. This CDR3 contains 12 residues. V lost 3 bases to trimming and J lost 9 bases, with 11 bases between them. Germline V gives CDR1 LGHDT, CDR2 YNNKEL (reference sequence). This chain's CDR3 is CASSQGRGSQYF. The DNA of the CDR3 is TGTGCCAGCAGCCAGGGTAGAGGTTCCCAGTACTTC.

V gene TRBV6-5 combines with J gene TRBJ2-2, with D hard to call. The CDR3 runs 12 residues. CDR1 MNHEY and CDR2 SVGAGI come from the germline V gene. Trimming took off 3 bases at V and 7 bases at J, with 6 bases between the two ends. The CDR3 nucleotides read TGTGCCAGCAGTTATGAGATCGGGGAGCTGTTTTTT. This sequence encodes CASSYEIGELFF.

Note on this clonotype: Being one base from a much bigger clone, this may be a read error. This sequence joins TRBV11-2 and TRBJ2-7; possible D gene TRBD1, 5 bases. In germline, CDR1 is SGHAT, CDR2 FQNNGV. CDR3 length: 14 residues. CDR3 DNA sequence: TGTACCAGCAGTCCAACTTCCAGGGCCTACGAGCAGTACTTC. This gives the protein CTSSPTSRAYEQYF.

This clonotype came up many times. The genes are TRBV19 and TRBJ2-7, with 7 bases identical to TRBD1. The CDR3 extends over 15 amino acids. Germline V CDR1 and CDR2: LNHDA, SQIVND (reference sequence). After removal of 6 bases from V and 2 bases from J, the junction contained 10 bases not matched to a gene. The CDR3: CASSDLWQGAYEQYF. CDR3 DNA sequence: TGTGCCAGTAGCGACTTGTGGCAGGGGGCCTACGAGCAGTACTTC.

The chain couples TRBV12-3 or TRBV12-4 to TRBJ2-1, with 9 nucleotides matching TRBD2. The CDR3 sequence is 17 residues long. V shed 5 bases and J 5 bases; nucleotides not matched to a gene: 13. The CDR3 sequence: CASSPLMTSGTNNEQFF. In DNA form, the CDR3 reads TGTGCCAGCAGTCCCCTGATGACTAGCGGAACCAACAATGAGCAGTTCTTC.

The chain couples TRBV5-1 to TRBJ2-5; maybe TRBD2 (5 bases). There are 14 residues in the CDR3. The V end lost 3 bases, the J end lost 2 bases, and 11 bases lay between the germline ends. Germline V lookup: CDR1 SGHRS, CDR2 YFSETQ. The DNA for the CDR3 is TGCGCCAGCAGCTCCGGGATCTTACAAGAGACCCAGTACTTC. Translated: CASSSGILQETQYF.

In its sample, this clonotype was seen many times. J is TRBJ2-7 and V is TRBV5-1, with TRBD1 as a possible D gene (6 bases). The CDR3 runs to 14 residues. V was cut by 4 bases and J by 1 base, with 12 bases left in between. Germline CDR1 and CDR2: SGHRS and YFSETQ. CDR3 sequence reads: CASSPHRDSYEQYF. DNA for the CDR3: TGCGCCAGCAGCCCCCACAGGGATTCCTACGAGCAGTACTTC.

This clonotype showed up just a few times. The gene calls are TRBV20-1 and TRBJ2-2, with D possibly matching TRBD1 (6 bases). The CDR3 contains 13 residues. Trimming took off 5 bases at V and 5 bases at J, with 12 bases between the two ends. Per germline, CDR1 DFQATT and CDR2 SNEGSKA (reference sequence). CDR3 region: CSAPVRGTGELFF. CDR3 DNA: TGCAGTGCTCCCGTGAGGGGGACCGGGGAGCTGTTTTTT.

This clonotype was seen a handful of times. The gene calls are TRBV20-1 and TRBJ2-1; D not resolved. CDR1 is DFQATT, CDR2 SNEGSKA, per germline (reference sequence). The germline V and J ends were trimmed by 1 base and 6 bases, with 7 bases remaining between them. This CDR3 comprises 12 residues. The CDR3 loop is CSARGKGNEQFF. CDR3 sequence (DNA): TGCAGTGCTAGAGGGAAGGGCAATGAGCAGTTCTTC.

This clonotype was counted at least ten times. The chain joins TRBV30 to TRBJ2-1; TRBD2 matches at 11 bases. Germline loops: CDR1 GTSNPN, CDR2 SVGIG (reference sequence). Trimming cost V 2 bases and J 1 base; bases outside gene matches: 7. The CDR3 runs to 17 residues. In DNA form, the CDR3 reads TGTGCCTGGAGTAAACTAGCGGGAGTCCGGTCCTACAATGAGCAGTTCTTC. As protein: CAWSKLAGVRSYNEQFF.

The chain links TRBV15 to TRBJ1-5; no clear D gene. Germline V gene data show CDR1 as LNHNV and CDR2 as YYDKDF (reference sequence). This CDR3 region has 14 residues. Deletions cut 7 bases from V and 1 base from J, with 11 bases between. The CDR3 here is CATKEMLSNQPQHF. The CDR3 region has the DNA TGTGCCACCAAGGAGATGTTAAGCAATCAGCCCCAGCATTTT.

The CDR3 loop reads CASSIVEGSGMSYGYTF. CDR3 bases: TGTGCCAGTAGTATTGTAGAGGGTTCGGGGATGTCCTATGGCTACACCTTC. The rearrangement uses TRBV19 and TRBJ1-2; D unclear. With 3 bases removed from V and 4 bases from J, the gap between germline ends came to 21 bases. The CDR3 sequence is 17 residues long. Germline CDR1 and CDR2: LNHDA and SQIVND (reference sequence). The whole variable domain, remainder taken from reference TRBV19 and TRBJ1-2, is DGGITQSPKYLFRKEGQNVTLSCEQNLNHDAMYWYRQDPGQGLRLIYYSQIVNDFQKGDIAEGYSVSREKKESFPLTVTSAQKNPTAFYLCASSIVEGSGMSYGYTFGSGTRLTVV.

The chain uses TRBV25-1 and TRBJ2-4; TRBD1 matches at 8 bases. This CDR3 is 17 amino acids long. The germline gives CDR1 MGHDK, CDR2 SYGVNS. The J segment lost 8 bases and the V segment lost 4 bases, leaving 16 bases of the junction unmatched. CDR3 loop: CASSGTRLPGGEDIQYF. As DNA, the CDR3 is TGTGCCAGCAGTGGAACCCGGCTTCCAGGGGGCGAGGACATTCAGTACTTC.

V gene TRBV7-8 combines with J gene TRBJ2-3; D gene unclear. Germline CDR1 SGHVS, CDR2 FQNEAQ. Trimming took off 2 bases at V and 0 bases at J, with 12 bases between the two ends. The CDR3 spans 16 residues. The CDR3 protein is CASSLWAALSTDTQYF. The CDR3, as DNA: TGTGCCAGCAGCTTATGGGCAGCTTTAAGCACAGATACGCAGTATTTT.

In this sample, this clonotype turned up a few times. CDR3 in DNA: TGTGCCAGCAGTTACTCGGGACAGGGGGGGGTCAATGAGCAGTTCTTC. Its translation: CASSYSGQGGVNEQFF. The chain employs TRBV6-5 and TRBJ2-1, with 11 bases that match TRBD1. With V trimmed by 0 bases and J by 6 bases, 4 bases remained unmatched. From germline, CDR1 is MNHEY and CDR2 SVGAGI. The CDR3 has 16 amino acids.

This sequence joins TRBV6-2 or TRBV6-3 and TRBJ2-7; no firm D call. Trimming shortened V by 4 bases and J by 7 bases, and 8 bases separated the two germline ends. CDR1 is MNHEY and CDR2 is SVGEGT in the germline V gene. This CDR3 has 11 residues. CDR3 protein: CASSSLGEQYF. The CDR3 nucleotides read TGTGCCAGCAGTTCCCTGGGGGAGCAGTACTTC.

This clonotype was observed a few times. This chain joins TRBV5-1 and TRBJ1-6; no firm D call. V lost 1 base and J 0 bases, leaving 8 bases between the germline ends. CDR3 length equals 16 residues. Germline loops: CDR1 SGHRS, CDR2 YFSETQ. As DNA, the CDR3 is TGCGCCAGCAGCTTGACCCCGAGCTCCTATAATTCACCCCTCCACTTT. This sequence encodes CASSLTPSSYNSPLHF.

This clonotype was detected a few times. The chain recombines TRBV9 with TRBJ2-6, with D possibly TRBD1 on 6 matching bases. V gave up 4 bases and J gave up 3 bases, with 11 bases separating them. The CDR3 has 15 amino acids. CDR1 and CDR2 (germline): SGDLS, YYNGEE. In DNA, the CDR3 is TGTGCCAGCAGCCCATGGGGGCGTGGGGCCAACGTCCTGACTTTC. Translation gives CASSPWGRGANVLTF.

The V and J genes are TRBV5-1 and TRBJ1-5, with 10 bases fitting TRBD1. CDR1 is SGHRS, CDR2 YFSETQ, per germline. CDR3 size: 16 residues. V dropped 4 bases and J dropped 4; count of bases not matched to a gene: 8. CDR3 sequence (DNA): TGCGCCAGCAGCCCGGACGGACAGGGGGTTAATCAGCCCCAGCATTTT. The encoded protein is CASSPDGQGVNQPQHF.

This clonotype appeared many times. The chain is built from TRBV12-3 or TRBV12-4 and TRBJ2-1; 11 positions match TRBD2. The CDR3 spans 18 residues. Germline trimming cut 7 bases from V and 4 bases from J; bases unmatched to any gene: 15. The CDR3 protein is CASNQAPSGRPGYNEQFF. The CDR3 DNA sequence: TGTGCCAGCAATCAGGCGCCTAGCGGGAGGCCGGGATACAATGAGCAGTTCTTC.

This clonotype was seen a handful of times. The chain employs TRBV29-1 and TRBJ2-5, with TRBD2 as a possible D gene (6 bases). CDR1 is SQVTM and CDR2 is ANQGSEA in the germline V gene. With 6 bases removed from V and 2 bases from J, the gap between germline ends came to 10 bases. The CDR3 length is 12 residues. CDR3 region: CSVREWQETQYF. In DNA, the CDR3 is TGCAGCGTCCGGGAGTGGCAAGAGACCCAGTACTTC. The whole variable domain, filled in from reference TRBV29-1 and TRBJ2-5, reads SAVISQKPSRDICQRGTSLTIQCQVDSQVTMMFWYRQQPGQSLTLIATANQGSEATYESGFVIDKFPISRPNLTFSTLTVSNMSPEDSSIYLCSVREWQETQYFGPGTRLLVL.